Below are 22 T cell receptor beta chains sequenced from a single sample in a study of blood T cell repertoires in COVID-19. This table comes from immunoSEQ multiplex PCR, and its TCRdb copy is limited to in-frame clones, with some not included. The table has about half a million clones, approximately 91% seen once. The sequenced sample was PBMCs or T cells enriched from blood (not recorded which). Receptors were obtained from an older woman who had recovered from COVID-19.

V usage is TRBV19 and J usage is TRBJ1-5; a weak D match, TRBD1 (6 bases). V shed 1 base and J shed 4 bases, with 11 bases lying between them. This CDR3 is built from 15 residues. Germline CDR1 is LNHDA and CDR2 is SQIVND (reference sequence). The CDR3 DNA reads TGTGCCAGTAGTATAGTCCAGGGGCCGAATCAGCCCCAGCATTTT. This sequence encodes CASSIVQGPNQPQHF.

V and J are TRBV10-1 and TRBJ1-5; 9 bases map to TRBD1. CDR1 is WNHNN and CDR2 is SYGVQD in the germline V gene (reference sequence). This CDR3 is built from 17 residues. Trimming took 4 bases from V and 5 from J; bases not matched to a gene: 12. CDR3 bases: TGCGCCAGCAGTGGGGTAAGGGGACAGGGATTGGATCAGCCCCAGCATTTT. It codes for CASSGVRGQGLDQPQHF.

The chain is built from TRBV5-6 and TRBJ2-2; D uncertain. CDR1 is SGHDT and CDR2 is YYEEEE in the germline V gene. Trimming removed 2 bases at V and 4 bases at J, with 9 bases between. The CDR3 length is 14 residues. The CDR3 DNA reads as TGTGCCAGCAGCTTTATCGGTCTCACCGGGGAGCTGTTTTTT. The encoded protein is CASSFIGLTGELFF.

This chain uses TRBV5-1 with TRBJ2-4, with 13 bases matching TRBD2. The V segment lost 2 bases and the J segment 8 bases; nucleotides outside the gene matches: 7. This CDR3 comprises 16 residues. Per germline, CDR1 SGHRS and CDR2 YFSETQ. CDR3 sequence: CASSFRTSGGRDIQYF. As DNA, the CDR3 is TGCGCCAGCAGCTTCAGGACTAGCGGGGGAAGGGACATTCAGTACTTC.

The chain joins TRBV5-1 to TRBJ1-2; D is ambiguous. Trimming removed 4 bases at V and 8 bases at J, with 12 bases between. The CDR3 length is 12 residues. CDR1 SGHRS and CDR2 YFSETQ come from the germline V gene. CDR3 nucleotides: TGCGCCAGCAGCCAGTCCGGGTCGGGCTACACCTTC. Its translation: CASSQSGSGYTF.

V is TRBV2 and J is TRBJ2-1, with D perhaps matching TRBD2 (6 bases). Per the germline V gene, CDR1 is SNHLY and CDR2 is FYNNEI. V lost 7 bases and J 5 bases, leaving 9 bases between the germline ends. The CDR3 runs to 12 residues. CDR3 loop: CASTGDDNEQFF. The CDR3 DNA follows: TGTGCCAGCACGGGGGACGACAATGAGCAGTTCTTC.

The J gene is TRBJ1-5, the V gene TRBV2; the D gene is possibly TRBD1 (6 bases). V was trimmed by 7 bases and J by 8 bases, leaving 18 bases between them. The CDR3 runs to 14 residues. Germline V gene sequence: CDR1 SNHLY, CDR2 FYNNEI. CDR3 protein: CASTPRPTGKPQHF. CDR3 in DNA: TGTGCCAGCACCCCCCGCCCGACAGGAAAGCCCCAGCATTTT.

The V call is TRBV6-6, the J call TRBJ1-6; D not certain. Trimming stripped 6 bases from V and 10 bases from J, with 16 bases between. CDR1 is MNHNY, CDR2 SVGAGI, per germline (reference sequence). This CDR3 contains 14 residues. CDR3 sequence (DNA): TGTGCCAGCAGCCTGACCACAGCAAAATCACCCCTCCACTTT. Amino acid sequence: CASSLTTAKSPLHF.

The rearrangement uses TRBV4-1 and TRBJ2-7; 9 positions agree with TRBD1. CDR3 length equals 14 residues. J lost 5 bases, V lost 3 bases, and 5 bases had no gene match. CDR1 and CDR2 (germline): MGHRA, YSYEKL. CDR3: CASSHPGQGNEQYV. The CDR3, as DNA: TGCGCCAGCAGCCACCCGGGACAGGGAAACGAGCAGTACGTC.

This clone came up once. The chain joins TRBV19 to TRBJ1-5; D remains ambiguous. Germline V CDR1 and CDR2: LNHDA, SQIVND (reference sequence). The CDR3 has 12 residues. V dropped 6 bases and J dropped 7 bases, with 10 bases sitting between them. The CDR3 nucleotides read TGTGCCAGTAGCAGGATGGGCCAGCCCCAGCATTTT. This sequence encodes CASSRMGQPQHF.

This clone came up once. The CDR3 sequence is CASLPSSSRGTQYF. DNA of the CDR3: TGTGCCAGCCTGCCGTCTAGTTCGCGAGGGACCCAGTACTTC. The V gene is TRBV2, the J gene TRBJ2-5; D call uncertain. The germline gives CDR1 SNHLY, CDR2 FYNNEI. CDR3 length equals 14 residues. V shed 8 bases and J shed 7 bases, with 20 bases lying between them.

This clone was seen a handful of times. This CDR3 reads CASSARDRYTSGNTIYF. Written as DNA, the CDR3 is TGTGCCAGCAGCGCCCGGGACAGATATACCTCTGGAAACACCATATATTTT. The chain joins TRBV7-8 to TRBJ1-3, with 7 bases aligning to TRBD1. Per the germline V gene, CDR1 is SGHVS and CDR2 is FQNEAQ. This CDR3 is 17 amino acids long. With 5 bases clipped from V and 0 bases from J, the junction kept 10 bases outside the gene matches.

This chain uses TRBV2 with TRBJ2-5; no firm D call. CDR1 and CDR2 from the germline V gene are SNHLY and FYNNEI. V gave up 4 bases and J gave up 5 bases, with 11 bases separating them. The CDR3 has 13 amino acids. CDR3 nucleotides: TGTGCCAGCAGTGTGGCAGTCTGGGAGACCCAGTACTTC. Protein product: CASSVAVWETQYF.

This chain connects TRBV6-5 to TRBJ2-1; 7 nucleotides line up with TRBD1. In germline, CDR1 is MNHEY, CDR2 SVGAGI. Losses at the gene ends were 7 bases for V and 8 bases for J; bases not matched to a gene: 11. The CDR3 sequence is 14 residues long. The CDR3 DNA reads as TGTGCCAGCATTCCAGACAGGGTAAACGATGAGCAGTTCTTC. It encodes CASIPDRVNDEQFF.

The rearrangement joins TRBV27 to TRBJ2-5, with 9 bases identical to TRBD1. V shed 5 bases and J 5 bases; nucleotides not matched to a gene: 9. The CDR3 covers 15 residues. CDR1 is MNHEY and CDR2 is SMNVEV in the germline V gene (reference sequence). The CDR3 spells CASSEQGAFWETQYF. CDR3 coding DNA: TGTGCCAGCAGTGAACAGGGGGCGTTCTGGGAGACCCAGTACTTC.

V usage is TRBV6-5 and J usage is TRBJ1-2; 7 bases agree with TRBD1. CDR1 is MNHEY, CDR2 SVGAGI, per germline. The CDR3 extends over 14 amino acids. Losses at the gene ends were 5 bases for V and 0 bases for J; bases not matched to a gene: 3. This chain's CDR3 is CASSPGTANYGYTF. Written as DNA, the CDR3 is TGTGCCAGCAGTCCTGGGACAGCTAACTATGGCTACACCTTC.

This clone is a singleton in its sample. The gene calls are TRBV29-1 and TRBJ2-6; TRBD1 might be the D (6 bases). CDR3 length: 16 amino acids. Germline values: CDR1 SQVTM, CDR2 ANQGSEA. Between the trimmed V and J ends, which lost 5 bases and 4 bases, there was a span of 18 bases. CDR3 in DNA: TGCAGCGTTTGGCGCCAGGGGCTTGCGGGGGCCAACGTCCTGACTTTC. This gives the protein CSVWRQGLAGANVLTF.

The genes are TRBV7-2 and TRBJ1-5; D is perhaps TRBD1 (6 bases). Germline V CDR1 and CDR2: SGHTA, FQGNSA. This CDR3 has 15 amino acids. The V and J ends lost 2 bases and 2 bases respectively, with 10 bases between them. Here the CDR3 DNA reads TGTGCCAGCAGCTTATACCAGGGGCGCAATCAGCCCCAGCATTTT. It yields the protein CASSLYQGRNQPQHF. The full variable domain, its missing parts supplied by reference TRBV7-2 and TRBJ1-5, is GAGVSQSPSNKVTEKGKDVELRCDPISGHTALYWYRQSLGQGLEFLIYFQGNSAPDKSGLPSDRFSAERTGGSVSTLTIQRTQQEDSAVYLCASSLYQGRNQPQHFGDGTRLSIL.

The chain uses TRBV3-1 (or the pseudogene TRBV3-2) and TRBJ1-6; 7 bases fit TRBD1. CDR3 size: 15 residues. CDR1 is LGHDT and CDR2 is YNNKEL in the germline V gene (reference sequence). The V segment lost 1 base and the J segment 11 bases; nucleotides outside the gene matches: 8. The DNA for the CDR3 is TGTGCCAGCAGCCAAGTGGCCAGGGGGTACGCACCCCTCCACTTT. Its protein product is CASSQVARGYAPLHF.

This chain joins TRBV27 and TRBJ2-3, with 10 bases lining up with TRBD2. Per the germline V gene, CDR1 is MNHEY and CDR2 is SMNVEV (reference sequence). The trim removed 6 bases at V and 6 bases at J, leaving 12 bases unmatched. The CDR3 extends over 16 amino acids. CDR3 sequence reads: CASSPPLAGDLDTQYF. The CDR3 DNA follows: TGTGCCAGCAGCCCCCCCCTAGCGGGGGACCTGGATACGCAGTATTTT.

The J gene is TRBJ2-5, the V gene TRBV5-1, with 8 bases lining up with TRBD1. With V trimmed by 0 bases and J by 5 bases, 15 bases remained unmatched. The V gene's germline CDR1 is SGHRS and CDR2 YFSETQ. The CDR3 runs to 18 residues. The CDR3 here is CASSLVGSTGAGRETQYF. DNA of the CDR3: TGCGCCAGCAGCTTGGTCGGTTCGACAGGGGCAGGTCGGGAGACCCAGTACTTC.

About this clone itself: Other DNA variants within this sample encode the same CDR3. The chain employs TRBV2 and TRBJ2-2; no reliable D call. CDR3 length: 11 amino acids. V lost 6 bases, J lost 4 bases, and 3 bases lay in between. CDR1 is SNHLY and CDR2 is FYNNEI in the germline V gene. CDR3 amino acids: CASRRTGELFF. DNA of the CDR3: TGTGCCAGCAGGCGCACCGGGGAGCTGTTTTTT.